A single sample gave rise to the 5 T cell receptor beta chains below, sequenced in a study of cytomegalovirus exposure and HLA in healthy donors. The table came from immunoSEQ multiplex PCR; TCRdb's copy has only in-frame clones and leaves some out. The sample consists of some 75,000 clones, approximately 96% of them appearing once. Sequenced material: PBMCs. These receptors all come from a woman in her late teens or twenties in good health and CMV-seronegative.

The chain recombines TRBV6-5 with TRBJ1-6, with TRBD1 identical over 9 bases. Germline loops: CDR1 MNHEY, CDR2 SVGAGI. V shed 8 bases and J 10 bases; nucleotides not matched to a gene: 9. The CDR3 is 14 amino acids. The CDR3 loop is CASQSTGGVSPLHF. In nucleotides, the CDR3 is TGTGCCAGCCAATCTACAGGGGGCGTCTCACCCCTCCACTTT.

The rearrangement links TRBV6-6 to TRBJ2-1; tentative D call: TRBD2 (6 bases). The CDR3 has 14 residues. Per germline, CDR1 MNHNY and CDR2 SVGAGI (reference sequence). Trimming took 9 bases from V and 5 from J, leaving 17 bases between them. The DNA of the CDR3 is TGTGCCAGTTTTGGGGGAGGTCGGGACAATGAGCAGTTCTTC. Amino acids: CASFGGGRDNEQFF.

The rearrangement uses TRBV27 and TRBJ2-3; perhaps TRBD2 as D (7 bases). Germline CDR1 reads MNHEY; CDR2 reads SMNVEV (reference sequence). V gave up 7 bases and J gave up 5 bases, with 19 bases separating them. The CDR3 is made up of 15 amino acids. The CDR3 DNA reads as TGTGCCAGCACCCCATGGGGGGGGCAAGGAGATACGCAGTATTTT. It specifies CASTPWGGQGDTQYF.

The CDR3 reads CASSTKTGGLNQPQHF. The DNA for the CDR3 is TGTGCCAGTAGTACAAAGACAGGGGGCCTGAATCAGCCCCAGCATTTT. The V gene is TRBV19, the J gene TRBJ1-5, with 10 nucleotides matching TRBD1. J was trimmed by 4 bases and V by 4 bases; bases with no gene match: 7. The germline CDR1 and CDR2 sequences are LNHDA and SQIVND (reference sequence). The CDR3 sequence is 16 residues long.

The V gene is TRBV7-7, the J gene TRBJ2-2; D is perhaps TRBD2 (5 bases). Trimming shortened V by 1 base and J by 6 bases, and 6 bases separated the two germline ends. This CDR3 has 13 amino acids. The germline gives CDR1 SSHAT, CDR2 FNYEAQ (reference sequence). In nucleotides, the CDR3 is TGTGCCAGCAGCTTAGAGAGGGCCGGGGAGCTGTTTTTT. It translates to CASSLERAGELFF.